The 25 T cell receptor beta chains below come from one sample, sequenced in a study of control samples from healthy donors and cancer patients. Only in-frame clones appear in the TCRdb table, and some are missing; sequencing was by immunoSEQ multiplex PCR. The table shows some 100,000 clones, with approximately 90% occurring only once. The sample was blood. The receptors stem from a man younger than 40 in good health.

This clone was observed a single time. V and J are TRBV19 and TRBJ1-5; possible D gene TRBD1, 6 bases. Germline V gives CDR1 LNHDA, CDR2 SQIVND (reference sequence). Trimming stripped 5 bases from V and 2 bases from J, with 13 bases between. The CDR3 loop spans 15 amino acids. For the CDR3, the DNA is TGTGCCAGTAGTTGGGGGGCGCTGGGCAATCAGCCCCAGCATTTT. It translates to CASSWGALGNQPQHF. Full variable domain (rest looked up from reference TRBV19 and TRBJ1-5): DGGITQSPKYLFRKEGQNVTLSCEQNLNHDAMYWYRQDPGQGLRLIYYSQIVNDFQKGDIAEGYSVSREKKESFPLTVTSAQKNPTAFYLCASSWGALGNQPQHFGDGTRLSIL.

The V gene is TRBV2, the J gene TRBJ1-1; D call uncertain. Germline CDR1 and CDR2: SNHLY and FYNNEI. The CDR3 runs 16 residues. The V gene lost 1 base and the J gene lost 5 bases, with 17 bases spanning the gap. CDR3 in DNA: TGTGCCAGCAGTGAAGGGTTCAGGTTTGGTGGGACTGAAGCTTTCTTT. This sequence encodes CASSEGFRFGGTEAFF.

This clone was recorded only once. The chain uses TRBV27 and TRBJ1-2, with no clear D. V lost 1 base to trimming and J lost 5 bases, with 8 bases between them. Looked up from germline, CDR1 is MNHEY and CDR2 is SMNVEV (reference sequence). The CDR3 spans 13 residues. CDR3 protein: CASSLYSDYGYTF. Here the CDR3 DNA reads TGTGCCAGCAGTTTATACAGCGATTATGGCTACACCTTC.

In this sample, this clone turned up once. The V call is TRBV6-5, the J call TRBJ1-1; D might be TRBD1 (6 bases). Germline V gives CDR1 MNHEY, CDR2 SVGAGI. The CDR3 extends over 15 amino acids. The V gene lost 6 bases and the J gene lost 1 base, with 15 bases spanning the gap. DNA for the CDR3: TGTGCCAGCAGCCGTAGGACAGAAGGGAACACTGAAGCTTTCTTT. As protein: CASSRRTEGNTEAFF.

The CDR3 DNA sequence: TGCAGCGTTGAATACAGCGGGAGATCTCGTGACAATGAGCAGTTCTTC. Amino acid sequence: CSVEYSGRSRDNEQFF. V usage is TRBV29-1 and J usage is TRBJ2-1; 8 positions agree with TRBD2. The germline V gene has CDR1 SQVTM and CDR2 ANQGSEA. The CDR3 is 16 residues long. The trim removed 2 bases at V and 5 bases at J, leaving 11 bases unmatched.

The chain joins TRBV11-2 to TRBJ2-7, with 12 bases lining up with TRBD2. The CDR3 extends over 16 amino acids. V shed 7 bases and J 7 bases; nucleotides not matched to a gene: 14. CDR1 and CDR2 (germline): SGHAT, FQNNGV. The chain's CDR3 is CASNKPLAGGMGEQYF. Written as DNA, the CDR3 is TGTGCCAGCAACAAGCCCCTAGCGGGAGGGATGGGGGAGCAGTACTTC.

The chain has TRBV7-9 and TRBJ2-1; 8 bases map to TRBD2. The junction had 7 bases not matched to a gene; V was cut back by 4 bases and J by 2 bases. Germline loops: CDR1 SEHNR, CDR2 FQNEAQ (reference sequence). There are 16 residues in the CDR3. The CDR3, as DNA: TGTGCCAGCAGCTCAAAAGCGGGGGAAACCTACAATGAGCAGTTCTTC. Protein product: CASSSKAGETYNEQFF.

The V call is TRBV19, the J call TRBJ2-7; the match to TRBD1 covers 7 bases. Germline CDR1 LNHDA, CDR2 SQIVND (reference sequence). CDR3 length equals 14 residues. V gave up 5 bases and J gave up 3 bases; unmatched junction bases: 7. CDR3 region: CASSDGTVNYEQYF. CDR3 in DNA: TGTGCCAGTAGTGACGGGACAGTCAACTACGAGCAGTACTTC.

CDR3 loop: CATTERQVLNTEAFF. The CDR3 DNA is TGTGCCACTACCGAAAGACAGGTATTGAACACTGAAGCTTTCTTT. The J gene is TRBJ1-1, the V gene TRBV28; D is possibly TRBD1 (6 bases). From germline, CDR1 is MDHEN and CDR2 SYDVKM. This CDR3 has 15 residues. V shed 10 bases and J shed 0 bases, with 18 bases lying between them.

The chain links TRBV12-3 or TRBV12-4 to TRBJ1-2, with D maybe TRBD1 (6 bases). The CDR3 covers 10 residues. Trimming stripped 2 bases from V and 12 bases from J, with 7 bases between. The chain's CDR3 is CASSLTGNTF. For the CDR3, the DNA is TGTGCCAGCAGTTTAACAGGGAACACCTTC.

V gene TRBV28 combines with J gene TRBJ1-5; D call uncertain. The CDR3 is 12 residues long. V shed 10 bases and J shed 3 bases, with 10 bases lying between them. Per the germline V gene, CDR1 is MDHEN and CDR2 is SYDVKM. The CDR3 loop is CATYGYNQPQHF. The DNA for the CDR3 is TGTGCCACCTACGGCTACAATCAGCCCCAGCATTTT.

V is TRBV5-1 and J is TRBJ2-7; 11 nucleotides line up with TRBD2. Germline V gives CDR1 SGHRS, CDR2 YFSETQ. V dropped 2 bases and J dropped 4; count of bases not matched to a gene: 8. This CDR3 contains 16 residues. CDR3 sequence: CASSLVGTSGGYEQYF. The CDR3 DNA reads TGCGCCAGCAGCTTAGTTGGGACTAGCGGCGGATACGAGCAGTACTTC.

This clone showed up just a few times. The chain recombines TRBV2 with TRBJ1-4, with D hard to call. This CDR3 has 11 amino acids. Germline values: CDR1 SNHLY, CDR2 FYNNEI. Trimming took 7 bases from V and 8 from J, leaving 8 bases between them. The CDR3: CASMFVEKLFF. The CDR3 nucleotides read TGTGCCAGCATGTTTGTCGAAAAACTGTTTTTT.

J is TRBJ2-5 and V is TRBV28, with D possibly being TRBD1 (5 bases). CDR3 length: 14 amino acids. CDR1 is MDHEN, CDR2 SYDVKM, per germline. V gave up 2 bases and J gave up 1 base, with 8 bases separating them. CDR3: CASSLTRVQETQYF. CDR3 in DNA: TGTGCCAGCAGTTTAACCAGGGTCCAAGAGACCCAGTACTTC. The complete variable domain, with remaining parts taken from reference TRBV28 and TRBJ2-5, reads DVKVTQSSRYLVKRTGEKVFLECVQDMDHENMFWYRQDPGLGLRLIYFSYDVKMKEKGDIPEGYSVSREKKERFSLILESASTNQTSMYLCASSLTRVQETQYFGPGTRLLVL.

The table lists this clone with a count of one. The chain combines TRBV29-1 with TRBJ1-2; the match to TRBD1 covers 11 bases. The CDR3 is 15 amino acids. In germline, CDR1 is SQVTM, CDR2 ANQGSEA. V shed 3 bases and J 7 bases; nucleotides not matched to a gene: 10. As DNA, the CDR3 is TGCAGCGTTGAGGCCGGGACAGGGGGGGTTGGTGGCTACACCTTC. Translation: CSVEAGTGGVGGYTF.

V gene TRBV9 combines with J gene TRBJ1-1; weak D call: TRBD1 (5 bases). CDR1 and CDR2 (germline): SGDLS, YYNGEE. The CDR3 runs 14 residues. V lost 1 base and J lost 0, with 7 bases in between. The CDR3, as DNA: TGTGCCAGCAGCGTACAGGGCGTGAACACTGAAGCTTTCTTT. The encoded protein is CASSVQGVNTEAFF.

This clone was counted between two and nine times. The chain is built from TRBV24-1 and TRBJ2-1, with a weak D call TRBD2 (5 bases). The V gene lost 5 bases and the J gene lost 7 bases, with 14 bases spanning the gap. Germline lookup yields CDR1 KGHDR and CDR2 SFDVKD. CDR3 size: 14 residues. Here the CDR3 DNA reads TGTGCCACCAGTGTTGCAAGGGAGAGGAATGAGCAGTTCTTC. It translates to CATSVARERNEQFF.

The chain joins TRBV5-6 to TRBJ2-5; D is unresolved. Germline lookup yields CDR1 SGHDT and CDR2 YYEEEE. Trimming took 0 bases from V and 4 from J, leaving 10 bases between them. The CDR3 covers 14 residues. CDR3 loop: CASSLEWRRETQYF. CDR3 coding DNA: TGTGCCAGCAGCTTGGAATGGCGAAGAGAGACCCAGTACTTC.

To note about this clone: This same CDR3 is encoded by further DNA sequences in the sample. The chain joins TRBV14 to TRBJ2-5; D possibly corresponds to TRBD2 (5 bases). CDR3 length: 12 residues. Deletions cut 3 bases from V and 5 bases from J, with 7 bases between. Germline V CDR1 and CDR2: SGHDN, FVKESK. CDR3 coding DNA: TGTGCCAGCAGCCAGGAGCGGGAGACCCAGTACTTC. This codes for CASSQERETQYF. Full variable domain (outside the CDR3, taken from reference TRBV14 and TRBJ2-5): EAGVTQFPSHSVIEKGQTVTLRCDPISGHDNLYWYRRVMGKEIKFLLHFVKESKQDESGMPNNRFLAERTGGTYSTLKVQPAELEDSGVYFCASSQERETQYFGPGTRLLVL.

V and J are TRBV24-1 and TRBJ1-1; D call uncertain. V lost 4 bases to trimming and J lost 2 bases, with 7 bases between them. The CDR3 has 13 amino acids. Germline CDR1 KGHDR, CDR2 SFDVKD. CDR3 sequence (DNA): TGTGCCACCAGTGACGGCACAAACACTGAAGCTTTCTTT. It yields the protein CATSDGTNTEAFF.

This chain joins TRBV5-1 and TRBJ1-2; no reliable D call. CDR1 and CDR2 (germline): SGHRS, YFSETQ. Trimming left V 0 bases short and J 0 bases short, with 6 bases between. This CDR3 comprises 14 residues. Written as DNA, the CDR3 is TGCGCCAGCAGCTTGGAGTCCCCTAACTATGGCTACACCTTC. Its translation is CASSLESPNYGYTF.

J is TRBJ2-7 and V is TRBV5-6, with D unresolved. The CDR3 has 16 residues. The ends were cut back, 3 bases at V and 4 bases at J, with 20 bases in the middle. Per the germline V gene, CDR1 is SGHDT and CDR2 is YYEEEE. The CDR3 reads CASSSQWAYQVYEQYV. CDR3 nucleotides: TGTGCCAGCAGCTCTCAATGGGCGTACCAGGTGTACGAGCAGTACGTC.

The genes are TRBV28 and TRBJ2-7; D is possibly TRBD2 (6 bases). This CDR3 region has 10 residues. Germline loops: CDR1 MDHEN, CDR2 SYDVKM. The germline V and J ends were trimmed by 8 bases and 7 bases, with 9 bases remaining between them. The CDR3 nucleotides are TGTGCCAGCGGGGCGGGGGAGCAGTACTTC. It yields the protein CASGAGEQYF.

The chain is built from TRBV5-8 and TRBJ2-2, with D possibly TRBD2 on 6 matching bases. CDR1 is SGHTS and CDR2 is YDEGEE in the germline V gene. The V end lost 2 bases, the J end lost 7 bases, and 12 bases lay between the germline ends. The CDR3 is 14 residues long. CDR3: CASSFRLGGGELFF. In DNA form, the CDR3 reads TGTGCCAGCAGCTTCCGACTCGGGGGCGGGGAGCTGTTTTTT.

V usage is TRBV7-2 and J usage is TRBJ1-2, with 8 bases identical to TRBD1. CDR3 length equals 17 residues. Germline V gives CDR1 SGHTA, CDR2 FQGNSA. Germline trimming cut 3 bases from V and 5 bases from J; bases unmatched to any gene: 14. CDR3: CASSFPRTGPQGYGYTF. The CDR3 bases are TGTGCCAGCAGCTTTCCAAGGACAGGGCCCCAGGGGTATGGCTACACCTTC.